This T cell receptor (beta chain) was identified in a study of T cells in Graves' hyperthyroidism and ophthalmopathy. The V gene's germline CDR1 is DFQATT and CDR2 SNEGSKA (reference sequence). The CDR3 covers 18 residues. V lost 3 bases to trimming and J lost 2 bases; unmatched junction nucleotides: 17. Template material for amplifying TCR beta CDR3 regions consisted of RNA transcripts. Primed by the HTBI set, a first-round RT-PCR was run on the TCR CDR3. TCRdb re-derived calls from the multiplex PCR reads in MiXCR, one entry per CDR3 protein. The data show around 350,000 distinct CDR3 sequences, about 17% seen once.

The chain has TRBV20-1 and TRBJ2-7; 9 nucleotides line up with TRBD2. Input material: blood. The TCR originated in a young woman with Graves' hyperthyroidism that later progressed to Graves' ophthalmopathy. CDR3 in DNA: TGCAGTGCTAGTTTTTTGGCGGGAGGGCCGTCGGGTCCCTACGAGCAGTACTTC. Amino acid sequence: CSASFLAGGPSGPYEQYF.